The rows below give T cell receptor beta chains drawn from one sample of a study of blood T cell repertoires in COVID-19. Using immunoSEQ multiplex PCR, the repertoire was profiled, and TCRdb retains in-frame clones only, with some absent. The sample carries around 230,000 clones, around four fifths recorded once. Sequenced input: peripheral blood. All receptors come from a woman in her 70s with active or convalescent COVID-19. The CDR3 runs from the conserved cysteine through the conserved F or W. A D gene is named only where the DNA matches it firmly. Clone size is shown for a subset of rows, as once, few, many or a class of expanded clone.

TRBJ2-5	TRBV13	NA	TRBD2	TGTGCCAGCAGTCGGTCGGGGGGGCTCGAGACCCAGTACTTC	CASSRSGGLETQYF
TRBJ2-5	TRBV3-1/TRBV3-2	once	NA	TGTGCCAGCAGCCATAGGTCGGCAGGGGGGACGGAGACCCAGTACTTC	CASSHRSAGGTETQYF
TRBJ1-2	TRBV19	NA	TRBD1	TGTGCCAGTAGTATAGATCTCGGACAGGCCCACTATGGCTACACCTTC	CASSIDLGQAHYGYTF
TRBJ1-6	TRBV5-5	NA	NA	TGTGCCAGCAGAAATCAGGGGTCACCCCTCCACTTT	CASRNQGSPLHF
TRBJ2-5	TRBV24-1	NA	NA	TGTGCCACCAGTGATCCCCCTGGGTCGCGGTACCAAGAGACCCAGTACTTC	CATSDPPGSRYQETQYF
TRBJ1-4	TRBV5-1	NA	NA	TGCGCCAGCAGCTTGCAGGGTCGGGGACTTGAAAAACTGTTTTTT	CASSLQGRGLEKLFF
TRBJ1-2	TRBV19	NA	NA	TGTGCCAGTAGTCTTGGCTCGGGTCCTTATGGCTACACCTTC	CASSLGSGPYGYTF
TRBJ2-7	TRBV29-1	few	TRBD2	TGCAGCGTTGAAGGACTAGCCTACCCCTACGAGCAGTACTTC	CSVEGLAYPYEQYF
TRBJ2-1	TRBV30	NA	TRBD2	TGTGCCTGGACTCTCCCGAGTTGGCGGGGGTACAATGAGCAGTTCTTC	CAWTLPSWRGYNEQFF
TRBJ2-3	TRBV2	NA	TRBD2	TGTGCCAGCAACCTACTAGCGGGAGGCACAGATACGCAGTATTTT	CASNLLAGGTDTQYF
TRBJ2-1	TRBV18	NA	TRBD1	TGTGCCAGCTCCCTCGACAGGGTAGGGTACAATGAGCAGTTCTTC	CASSLDRVGYNEQFF
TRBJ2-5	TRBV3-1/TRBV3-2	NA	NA	TGTGCCAGCAGCCAAGAGGCGACCTCCGGGGAGACCCAGTACTTC	CASSQEATSGETQYF
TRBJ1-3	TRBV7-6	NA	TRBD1	TGTGCCAGCAGCGTAAACAGGGGGCTAGGTGGAAACACCATATATTTT	CASSVNRGLGGNTIYF
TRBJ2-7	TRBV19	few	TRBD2	TGTGCCAGTAGTCGGCGGGCGGGAGGGGACTCCTACGAGCAGTACTTC	CASSRRAGGDSYEQYF
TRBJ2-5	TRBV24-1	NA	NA	TGTGCCACCAGTGATTTGCAGGGACAAGAGACCCAGTACTTC	CATSDLQGQETQYF